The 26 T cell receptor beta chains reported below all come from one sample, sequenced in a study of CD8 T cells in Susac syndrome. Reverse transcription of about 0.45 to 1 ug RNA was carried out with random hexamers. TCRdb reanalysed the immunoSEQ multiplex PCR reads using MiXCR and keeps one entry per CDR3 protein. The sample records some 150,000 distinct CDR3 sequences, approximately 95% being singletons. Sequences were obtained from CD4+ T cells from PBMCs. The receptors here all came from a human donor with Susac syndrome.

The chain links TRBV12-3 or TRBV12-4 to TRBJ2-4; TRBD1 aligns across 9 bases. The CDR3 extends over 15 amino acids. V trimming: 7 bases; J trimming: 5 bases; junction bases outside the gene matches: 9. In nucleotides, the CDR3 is TGTGCCAGCATCCTGGCGGGACAGGGAGAAAACATTCAGTACTTC. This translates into CASILAGQGENIQYF.

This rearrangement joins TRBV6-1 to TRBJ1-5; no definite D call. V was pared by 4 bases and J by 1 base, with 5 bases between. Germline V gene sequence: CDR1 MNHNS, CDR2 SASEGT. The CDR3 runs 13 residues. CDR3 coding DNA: TGTGCCAGCAGTGCTAACAGCAATCAGCCCCAGCATTTT. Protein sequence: CASSANSNQPQHF.

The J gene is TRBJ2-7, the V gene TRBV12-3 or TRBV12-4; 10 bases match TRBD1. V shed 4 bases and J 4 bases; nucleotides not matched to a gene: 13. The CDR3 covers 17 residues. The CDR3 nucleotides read TGTGCCAGCAGTTCGCTCCTTCCGGGACAGGGGCGGTACGAGCAGTACTTC. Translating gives CASSSLLPGQGRYEQYF.

This CDR3 reads CSAREGTGGRAEAFF. The CDR3 DNA reads as TGCAGTGCTAGAGAAGGGACAGGGGGACGGGCTGAAGCTTTCTTT. V usage is TRBV20-1 and J usage is TRBJ1-1; 11 bases align to TRBD1. V shed 0 bases and J 6 bases; nucleotides not matched to a gene: 6. This CDR3 has 15 amino acids. The germline V gene has CDR1 DFQATT and CDR2 SNEGSKA (reference sequence).

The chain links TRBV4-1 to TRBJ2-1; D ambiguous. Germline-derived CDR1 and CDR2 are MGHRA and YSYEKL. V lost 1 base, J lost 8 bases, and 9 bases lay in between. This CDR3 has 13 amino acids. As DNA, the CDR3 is TGCGCCAGCAGCCAAGTCAGAAGGGATGAGCAGTTCTTC. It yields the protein CASSQVRRDEQFF.

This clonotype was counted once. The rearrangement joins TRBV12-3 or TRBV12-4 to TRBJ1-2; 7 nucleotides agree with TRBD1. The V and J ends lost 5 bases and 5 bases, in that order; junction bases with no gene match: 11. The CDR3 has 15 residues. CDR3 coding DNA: TGTGCCAGCAGTCGAAATCTGGGACAGACGTATGGCTACACCTTC. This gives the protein CASSRNLGQTYGYTF.

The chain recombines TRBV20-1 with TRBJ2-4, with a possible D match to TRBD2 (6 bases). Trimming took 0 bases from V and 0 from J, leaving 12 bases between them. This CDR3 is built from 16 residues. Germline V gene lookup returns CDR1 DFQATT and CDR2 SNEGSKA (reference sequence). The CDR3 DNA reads TGCAGTGCTAGAGAAGGTAGCGGACTAGCCAAAAACATTCAGTACTTC. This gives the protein CSAREGSGLAKNIQYF.

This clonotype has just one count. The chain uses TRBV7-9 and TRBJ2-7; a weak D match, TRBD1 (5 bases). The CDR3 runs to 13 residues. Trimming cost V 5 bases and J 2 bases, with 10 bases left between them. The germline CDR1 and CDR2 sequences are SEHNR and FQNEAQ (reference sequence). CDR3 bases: TGTGCCAGCAGCCTGGACAAGCCCTACGAGCAGTACTTC. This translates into CASSLDKPYEQYF.

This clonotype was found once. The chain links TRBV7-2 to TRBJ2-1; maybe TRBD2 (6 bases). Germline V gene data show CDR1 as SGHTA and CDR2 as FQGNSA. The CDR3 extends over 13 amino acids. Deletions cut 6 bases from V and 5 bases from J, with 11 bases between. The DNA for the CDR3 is TGTGCCAGCAGGCGGGGCAGAAACAATGAGCAGTTCTTC. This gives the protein CASRRGRNNEQFF.

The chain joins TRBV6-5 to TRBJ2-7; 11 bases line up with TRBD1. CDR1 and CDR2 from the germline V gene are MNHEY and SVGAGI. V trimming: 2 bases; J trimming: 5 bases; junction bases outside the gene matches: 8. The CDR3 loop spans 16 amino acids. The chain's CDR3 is CASSYGTGGGLDEQYF. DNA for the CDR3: TGTGCCAGCAGTTACGGGACAGGGGGGGGGCTGGACGAGCAGTACTTC.

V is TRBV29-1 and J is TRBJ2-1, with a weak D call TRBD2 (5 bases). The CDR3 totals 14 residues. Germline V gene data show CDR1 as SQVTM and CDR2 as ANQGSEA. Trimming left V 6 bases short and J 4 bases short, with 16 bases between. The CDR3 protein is CSVEKGDWYNEQFF. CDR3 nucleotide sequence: TGCAGCGTGGAAAAGGGAGACTGGTACAATGAGCAGTTCTTC.

The CDR3 loop is CAGTGTPNSGNTIYF. CDR3 nucleotides: TGTGCCGGGACCGGGACACCCAACTCTGGAAACACCATATATTTT. This rearrangement joins TRBV30 to TRBJ1-3; perhaps TRBD1 as D (6 bases). V lost 8 bases and J 0 bases, leaving 17 bases between the germline ends. Germline-derived CDR1 and CDR2 are GTSNPN and SVGIG (reference sequence). The CDR3 is 15 amino acids.

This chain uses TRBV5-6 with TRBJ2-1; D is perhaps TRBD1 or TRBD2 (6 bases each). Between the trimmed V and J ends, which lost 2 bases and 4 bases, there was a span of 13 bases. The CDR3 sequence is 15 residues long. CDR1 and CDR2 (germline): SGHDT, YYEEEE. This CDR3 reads CASSLGGTAYNEQFF. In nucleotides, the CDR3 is TGTGCCAGCAGCTTAGGGGGGACGGCTTACAATGAGCAGTTCTTC.

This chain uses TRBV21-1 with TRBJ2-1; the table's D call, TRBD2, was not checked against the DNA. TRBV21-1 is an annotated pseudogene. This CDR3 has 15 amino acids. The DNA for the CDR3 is TGTGCCAGCAGCAAGGGACTAGCGGCCTACAATGAGCAGTTCTTC. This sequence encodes CASSKGLAAYNEQFF.

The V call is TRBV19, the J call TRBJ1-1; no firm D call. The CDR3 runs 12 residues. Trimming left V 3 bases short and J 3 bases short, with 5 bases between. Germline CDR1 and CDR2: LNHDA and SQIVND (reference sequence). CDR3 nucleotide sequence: TGTGCCAGTAGTATGGCAGACACTGAAGCTTTCTTT. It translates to CASSMADTEAFF.

The CDR3 region is CASSSGLGTNTEAFF. CDR3 DNA sequence: TGTGCCAGCAGCTCGGGCTTAGGGACGAACACTGAAGCTTTCTTT. This chain joins TRBV7-6 and TRBJ1-1; weak D call: TRBD1 (5 bases). Per the germline V gene, CDR1 is SGHVS and CDR2 is FNYEAQ. CDR3 length: 15 amino acids. Trimming pared 4 bases from V and 1 base from J, leaving 13 bases between.

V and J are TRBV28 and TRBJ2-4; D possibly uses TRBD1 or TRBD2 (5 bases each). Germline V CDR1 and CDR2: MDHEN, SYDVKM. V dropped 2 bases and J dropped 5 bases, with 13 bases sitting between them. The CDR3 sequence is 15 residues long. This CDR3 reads CASSLPGLGENIQYF. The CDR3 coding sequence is TGTGCCAGCAGTTTACCGGGCCTGGGGGAAAACATTCAGTACTTC. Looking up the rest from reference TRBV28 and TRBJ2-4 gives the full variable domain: DVKVTQSSRYLVKRTGEKVFLECVQDMDHENMFWYRQDPGLGLRLIYFSYDVKMKEKGDIPEGYSVSREKKERFSLILESASTNQTSMYLCASSLPGLGENIQYFGAGTRLSVL.

This CDR3 is CSAPGQGGHEQYF. CDR3 DNA: TGCAGTGCTCCGGGACAGGGAGGCCACGAGCAGTACTTC. This chain joins TRBV20-1 and TRBJ2-7, with 9 bases lining up with TRBD1. Germline lookup yields CDR1 DFQATT and CDR2 SNEGSKA (reference sequence). This CDR3 contains 13 residues. The V and J ends lost 5 bases and 5 bases, in that order; junction bases with no gene match: 7.

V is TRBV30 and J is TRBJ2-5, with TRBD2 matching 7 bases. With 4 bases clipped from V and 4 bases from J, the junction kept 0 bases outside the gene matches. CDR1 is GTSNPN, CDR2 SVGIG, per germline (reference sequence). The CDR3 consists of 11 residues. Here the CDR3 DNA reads TGTGCCTGGACGGGGGGAGAGACCCAGTACTTC. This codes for CAWTGGETQYF.

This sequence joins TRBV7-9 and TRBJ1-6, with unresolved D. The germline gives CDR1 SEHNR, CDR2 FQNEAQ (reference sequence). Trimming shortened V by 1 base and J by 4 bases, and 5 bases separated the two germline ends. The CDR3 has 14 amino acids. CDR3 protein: CASSLEQYNSPLHF. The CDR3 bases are TGTGCCAGCAGCTTAGAACAGTATAATTCACCCCTCCACTTT.

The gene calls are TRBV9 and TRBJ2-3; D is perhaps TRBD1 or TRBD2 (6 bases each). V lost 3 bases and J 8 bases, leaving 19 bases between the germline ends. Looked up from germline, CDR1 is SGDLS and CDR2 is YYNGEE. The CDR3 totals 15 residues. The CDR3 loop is CASSGGWGADSTQYF. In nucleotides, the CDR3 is TGTGCCAGCAGCGGCGGGTGGGGGGCCGACAGTACGCAGTATTTT.

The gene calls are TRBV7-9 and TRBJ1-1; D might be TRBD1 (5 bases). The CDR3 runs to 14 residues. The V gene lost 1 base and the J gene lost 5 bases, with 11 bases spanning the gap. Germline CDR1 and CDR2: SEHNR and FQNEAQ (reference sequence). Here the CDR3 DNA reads TGTGCCAGCAGCTTAGACTCAGGGAGGACTGAAGCTTTCTTT. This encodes CASSLDSGRTEAFF.

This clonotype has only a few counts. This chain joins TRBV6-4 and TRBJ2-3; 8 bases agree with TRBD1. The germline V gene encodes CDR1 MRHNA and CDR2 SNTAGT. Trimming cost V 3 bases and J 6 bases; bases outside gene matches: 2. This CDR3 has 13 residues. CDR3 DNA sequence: TGTGCCAGCAGTGAAAGACAGGGGGATACGCAGTATTTT. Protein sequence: CASSERQGDTQYF.

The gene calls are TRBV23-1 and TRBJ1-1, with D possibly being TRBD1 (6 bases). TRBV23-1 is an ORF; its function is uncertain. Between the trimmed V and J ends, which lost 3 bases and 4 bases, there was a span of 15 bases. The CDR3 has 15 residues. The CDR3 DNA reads TGCGCCAGCAGTCATCTACAGGGCCCCCGCACTGAAGCTTTCTTT. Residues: CASSHLQGPRTEAFF.

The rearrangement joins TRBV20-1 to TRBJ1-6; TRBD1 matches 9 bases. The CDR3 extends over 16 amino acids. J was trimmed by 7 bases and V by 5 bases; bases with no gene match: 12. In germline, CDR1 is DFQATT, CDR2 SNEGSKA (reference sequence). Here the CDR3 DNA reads TGCAGTGCTCCGACAGGGGGTAGTAAGGCGAATTCACCCCTCCACTTT. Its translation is CSAPTGGSKANSPLHF.

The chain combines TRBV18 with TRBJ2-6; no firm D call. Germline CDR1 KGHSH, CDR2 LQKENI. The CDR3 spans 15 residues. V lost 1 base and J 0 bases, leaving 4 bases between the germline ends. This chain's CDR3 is CASSPRDSGANVLTF. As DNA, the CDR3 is TGTGCCAGCTCACCACGGGACTCTGGGGCCAACGTCCTGACTTTC.